This passage covers 14 T cell receptor beta chains from one sample sequenced in a study of blood T cell repertoires in COVID-19. Some clones are missing from TCRdb's copy, which holds only in-frame ones; the method was immunoSEQ multiplex PCR. The repertoire holds 110,000 to 150,000 clones, approximately 79% seen once, with 3% to 4.5% in the top ten. The specimen was peripheral blood. The receptors derive from a man aged 60 to 69 with acute or convalescent COVID-19.

This clone was recorded many times. This chain joins TRBV6-5 and TRBJ1-2; 7 bases line up with TRBD1. The CDR3 covers 13 residues. Germline CDR1 is MNHEY and CDR2 is SVGAGI. V was pared by 4 bases and J by 5 bases, with 4 bases of the junction left unmatched. Here the CDR3 reads CASSLEGAYGYTF. Written as DNA, the CDR3 is TGTGCCAGCAGTTTAGAGGGGGCATATGGCTACACCTTC.

The chain joins TRBV9 to TRBJ1-1; possibly TRBD1 for D (5 bases). The CDR3 is made up of 15 amino acids. Trimming took off 4 bases at V and 3 bases at J, with 16 bases between the two ends. Germline values: CDR1 SGDLS, CDR2 YYNGEE. CDR3 DNA sequence: TGTGCCAGCAGCTTCACGCCCGGGGGGTACACTGAAGCTTTCTTT. This encodes CASSFTPGGYTEAFF.

V usage is TRBV28 and J usage is TRBJ1-4; the D is unclear. From germline, CDR1 is MDHEN and CDR2 SYDVKM. The CDR3 sequence is 12 residues long. V shed 5 bases and J shed 10 bases, with 11 bases lying between them. The CDR3 DNA follows: TGTGCCAGCAGTCGAACCCCGGGAAAACTGTTTTTT. Translation: CASSRTPGKLFF.

The chain has TRBV6-5 and TRBJ1-6; 8 bases fit TRBD1. CDR1 is MNHEY, CDR2 SVGAGI, per germline. The CDR3 is 14 amino acids. Trimming took 4 bases from V and 10 from J; bases not matched to a gene: 6. As DNA, the CDR3 is TGTGCCAGCAGTTCAGGGGGCGCGGAATCACCCCTCCACTTT. It specifies CASSSGGAESPLHF.

V is TRBV7-2 and J is TRBJ1-5; 10 bases match TRBD1. Germline V lookup: CDR1 SGHTA, CDR2 FQGNSA. The CDR3 is 15 residues long. The V segment lost 3 bases and the J segment 2 bases; nucleotides outside the gene matches: 1. This CDR3 is CASSFGQGGNQPQHF. As DNA, the CDR3 is TGTGCCAGCAGCTTCGGACAGGGGGGCAATCAGCCCCAGCATTTT. The full variable domain, rest sourced from reference TRBV7-2 and TRBJ1-5, is GAGVSQSPSNKVTEKGKDVELRCDPISGHTALYWYRQSLGQGLEFLIYFQGNSAPDKSGLPSDRFSAERTGGSVSTLTIQRTQQEDSAVYLCASSFGQGGNQPQHFGDGTRLSIL.

The rearrangement links TRBV30 to TRBJ1-1; tentatively, D is TRBD1 (6 bases). V was pared by 0 bases and J by 3 bases, with 11 bases between. Germline V gene sequence: CDR1 GTSNPN, CDR2 SVGIG (reference sequence). The CDR3 has 14 amino acids. The CDR3 sequence: CAWSVGGGHTEAFF. The CDR3 DNA sequence: TGTGCCTGGAGTGTAGGGGGGGGTCACACTGAAGCTTTCTTT.

The chain couples TRBV6-5 to TRBJ1-1; a possible D gene is TRBD1 (6 bases). The CDR3 contains 14 residues. V dropped 6 bases and J dropped 1 base, with 12 bases sitting between them. Germline-derived CDR1 and CDR2 are MNHEY and SVGAGI. The CDR3 loop reads CASRPLTGNTEAFF. The CDR3 bases are TGTGCCAGCAGACCATTGACAGGGAACACTGAAGCTTTCTTT.

This chain joins TRBV19 and TRBJ1-2, with 9 positions matching TRBD1. The CDR3 has 16 residues. V lost 5 bases and J lost 8; bases outside the gene matches: 15. Per the germline V gene, CDR1 is LNHDA and CDR2 is SQIVND (reference sequence). Written as DNA, the CDR3 is TGTGCCAGTAGTCCCGCCGGGACAGGGACCTCCTGGGGCTACACCTTC. Protein sequence: CASSPAGTGTSWGYTF.

The rearrangement joins TRBV4-2 to TRBJ2-1; 8 bases are shared with TRBD2. CDR1 LGHNA and CDR2 YNFKEQ come from the germline V gene. This CDR3 comprises 14 residues. With 0 bases clipped from V and 8 bases from J, the junction kept 3 bases outside the gene matches. In DNA, the CDR3 is TGTGCCAGCAGCCAAGATCCGACTAGCGATGAGCAGTTCTTC. It translates to CASSQDPTSDEQFF.

The J gene is TRBJ2-3, the V gene TRBV5-1; 9 bases align to TRBD2. With V trimmed by 0 bases and J by 2 bases, 4 bases remained unmatched. The CDR3 has 16 amino acids. Germline V gene lookup returns CDR1 SGHRS and CDR2 YFSETQ. The DNA for the CDR3 is TGCGCCAGCAGCTTGGCTCTAGCGGGAAACACAGATACGCAGTATTTT. Protein sequence: CASSLALAGNTDTQYF.

This sequence joins TRBV6-5 and TRBJ2-1; 8 bases map to TRBD1. Per germline, CDR1 MNHEY and CDR2 SVGAGI. Trimming took 8 bases from V and 4 from J; bases not matched to a gene: 7. The CDR3 sequence is 14 residues long. The DNA for the CDR3 is TGTGCCAGCGACAGGGGCGGTTTATACAATGAGCAGTTCTTC. Protein product: CASDRGGLYNEQFF.

CDR3 nucleotide sequence: TGCGCCAGCTCTTGGACAGGGGGAGGCGGGGAGCTGTTTTTT. Its translation: CASSWTGGGGELFF. V usage is TRBV5-1 and J usage is TRBJ2-2, with 10 bases that match TRBD1. Germline trimming cut 7 bases from V and 7 bases from J; bases unmatched to any gene: 7. CDR1 SGHRS and CDR2 YFSETQ come from the germline V gene. The CDR3 has 14 amino acids.

This clone was seen only a few times. V usage is TRBV5-3 and J usage is TRBJ2-7; D might be TRBD1 (6 bases). TRBV5-3 is assigned to the ORF class and has an uncertain function. This CDR3 has 12 residues. The V end lost 4 bases, the J end lost 4 bases, and 9 bases lay between the germline ends. The CDR3 loop reads CARSPGQYEQYF. As DNA, the CDR3 is TGTGCCAGAAGCCCTGGACAGTACGAGCAGTACTTC.

The chain uses TRBV5-1 and TRBJ1-1, with D perhaps matching TRBD1 (6 bases). From germline, CDR1 is SGHRS and CDR2 YFSETQ. V gave up 3 bases and J gave up 1 base, with 13 bases separating them. The CDR3 has 15 amino acids. For the CDR3, the DNA is TGCGCCAGCAGCTGGGGGCCTGGGGGGAACACTGAAGCTTTCTTT. The encoded protein is CASSWGPGGNTEAFF.